Shown below are 27 T cell receptor beta chains from a single sample sequenced in a study of blood T cell repertoires in COVID-19. Using immunoSEQ multiplex PCR, the repertoire was profiled, and TCRdb retains in-frame clones only, with some absent. The sample contains 250,000 to 300,000 clones, around 78% of which appear only once. Source material: peripheral blood. Receptors originate from a man aged 60 to 75 who had recovered from COVID-19.

The rearrangement uses TRBV4-1 and TRBJ2-5, with TRBD1 as a possible D gene (5 bases). The CDR3 runs 15 residues. From germline, CDR1 is MGHRA and CDR2 YSYEKL. V was pared by 2 bases and J by 5 bases, with 15 bases between. The CDR3 loop is CASSQWGGALETQYF. The CDR3 nucleotides read TGCGCCAGCAGCCAATGGGGCGGAGCTCTGGAGACCCAGTACTTC.

The rearrangement uses TRBV6-4 and TRBJ2-1; tentatively, D is TRBD2 (6 bases). Trimming cost V 0 bases and J 9 bases, with 18 bases left between them. The CDR3 is made up of 16 amino acids. Germline CDR1 is MRHNA and CDR2 is SNTAGT. The CDR3 loop is CASSDSDGRGSSEQFF. As DNA, the CDR3 is TGTGCCAGCAGTGACTCAGACGGGAGAGGGTCCAGTGAGCAGTTCTTC.

This clone has just one count. This chain links TRBV4-1 with TRBJ2-5; TRBD1 matches 7 bases. Germline lookup yields CDR1 MGHRA and CDR2 YSYEKL. CDR3 length equals 15 residues. Trimming took 7 bases from V and 1 from J; bases not matched to a gene: 9. Here the CDR3 DNA reads TGCGCCAGCAAAGAGTTCGGACAGGTCCAAGAGACCCAGTACTTC. It encodes CASKEFGQVQETQYF.

This clone was recorded once. The chain employs TRBV7-9 and TRBJ1-1; D is uncertain. CDR3 length: 12 amino acids. Germline V CDR1 and CDR2: SEHNR, FQNEAQ (reference sequence). Trimming took 2 bases from V and 7 from J, leaving 8 bases between them. This chain's CDR3 is CASSLTRGEAFF. The CDR3 nucleotides read TGTGCCAGCAGCTTAACCCGCGGTGAAGCTTTCTTT.

This chain joins TRBV7-2 and TRBJ1-1; no clear D. This CDR3 has 13 amino acids. Germline loops: CDR1 SGHTA, CDR2 FQGNSA. V lost 4 bases and J 2 bases, leaving 8 bases between the germline ends. CDR3 nucleotide sequence: TGTGCCAGCAGCTCCCCCCTAAACACTGAAGCTTTCTTT. Its protein product is CASSSPLNTEAFF.

The V call is TRBV11-2, the J call TRBJ1-2, with D maybe TRBD1 (5 bases). The CDR3 runs to 15 residues. V lost 1 base and J 2 bases, leaving 11 bases between the germline ends. Germline assignment: CDR1 SGHAT and CDR2 FQNNGV. CDR3 residues: CASSLGAGANYGYTF. DNA of the CDR3: TGTGCCAGCAGCTTAGGAGCTGGGGCCAACTATGGCTACACCTTC.

The chain recombines TRBV19 with TRBJ2-3; tentatively, D is TRBD2 (5 bases). Per the germline V gene, CDR1 is LNHDA and CDR2 is SQIVND (reference sequence). V shed 3 bases and J shed 6 bases, with 16 bases lying between them. The CDR3 sequence is 15 residues long. CDR3 sequence: CASSISALQRDTQYF. In DNA form, the CDR3 reads TGTGCCAGTAGTATTAGTGCCCTGCAGCGGGATACGCAGTATTTT. Supplemented by reference TRBV19 and TRBJ2-3, the full variable domain reads DGGITQSPKYLFRKEGQNVTLSCEQNLNHDAMYWYRQDPGQGLRLIYYSQIVNDFQKGDIAEGYSVSREKKESFPLTVTSAQKNPTAFYLCASSISALQRDTQYFGPGTRLTVL.

V is TRBV2 and J is TRBJ1-2; possibly TRBD1 for D (5 bases). The germline V and J ends were trimmed by 4 bases and 3 bases, with 12 bases remaining between them. Germline assignment: CDR1 SNHLY and CDR2 FYNNEI. The CDR3 covers 14 residues. CDR3 amino acids: CASSVGGKHYGYTF. The CDR3 region has the DNA TGTGCCAGCAGTGTGGGGGGGAAGCACTATGGCTACACCTTC.

This chain joins TRBV29-1 and TRBJ1-3; D unresolved. Germline V gene data show CDR1 as SQVTM and CDR2 as ANQGSEA. Trimming left V 4 bases short and J 0 bases short, with 10 bases between. The CDR3 loop spans 14 amino acids. In DNA form, the CDR3 reads TGCAGCGTTGCCCTTACTTCCTCTGGAAACACCATATATTTT. Translating gives CSVALTSSGNTIYF.

The table lists this clone with a count of one. This chain joins TRBV5-1 and TRBJ2-7; the D is unclear. This CDR3 is built from 12 residues. V was trimmed by 2 bases and J by 3 bases, leaving 6 bases between them. Per the germline V gene, CDR1 is SGHRS and CDR2 is YFSETQ. The CDR3 loop is CASSFDSYEQYF. For the CDR3, the DNA is TGCGCCAGCAGCTTCGATAGCTACGAGCAGTACTTC.

Points on this clone: Other DNA sequences in this sample translate to the same CDR3. This chain links TRBV11-2 with TRBJ2-7; 8 bases match TRBD1. V lost 5 bases to trimming and J lost 2 bases; unmatched junction nucleotides: 5. The germline V gene encodes CDR1 SGHAT and CDR2 FQNNGV. This CDR3 comprises 14 residues. The CDR3 DNA reads TGTGCCAGCAGCCCCGGACAGGGAGCCTACGAGCAGTACTTC. As protein: CASSPGQGAYEQYF.

This CDR3 reads CASSPGTFAEQYF. CDR3 nucleotide sequence: TGTGCCAGCTCACCCGGGACTTTCGCCGAGCAGTACTTC. The J gene is TRBJ2-7, the V gene TRBV18; possibly TRBD2 for D (6 bases). V dropped 3 bases and J dropped 6 bases, with 12 bases sitting between them. The CDR3 extends over 13 amino acids. Germline-derived CDR1 and CDR2 are KGHSH and LQKENI.

The chain uses TRBV12-3 or TRBV12-4 and TRBJ2-5, with D tentatively TRBD2 (6 bases). This CDR3 is built from 13 residues. V was cut by 2 bases and J by 5 bases, with 9 bases left in between. DNA of the CDR3: TGTGCCAGCAGTTTATTCGCGGGGGAGACCCAGTACTTC. It yields the protein CASSLFAGETQYF.

The rearrangement links TRBV10-3 to TRBJ2-5, with 10 bases lining up with TRBD1. The V and J ends lost 6 bases and 5 bases, in that order; junction bases with no gene match: 6. The CDR3 totals 14 residues. CDR1 and CDR2 from the germline V gene are ENHRY and SYGVKD. The DNA of the CDR3 is TGTGCCATCAGGGGGGGGACAGGGGCCGAGACCCAGTACTTC. Residues: CAIRGGTGAETQYF.

CDR3 DNA sequence: TGTGCCAGCAGCCAAGATTCGAGGGACAGGTTCACTGAAGCTTTCTTT. Protein sequence: CASSQDSRDRFTEAFF. This sequence joins TRBV3-1 (or the pseudogene TRBV3-2) and TRBJ1-1; TRBD1 matches at 8 bases. The J segment lost 4 bases and the V segment lost 0 bases, leaving 7 bases of the junction unmatched. The CDR3 consists of 16 residues. CDR1 is LGHDT and CDR2 is YNNKEL in the germline V gene (reference sequence).

This clone was seen more than once but under ten times. V gene TRBV10-3 combines with J gene TRBJ1-4; no clear D. CDR1 and CDR2 (germline): ENHRY, SYGVKD. The CDR3 sequence is 15 residues long. V was shortened by 4 bases and J by 0 bases, with 9 bases between the two germline ends. The CDR3 DNA sequence: TGTGCCATCAGTGGAGGGCCAGCAACTAATGAAAAACTGTTTTTT. This gives the protein CAISGGPATNEKLFF.

The chain has TRBV15 and TRBJ2-6, with D possibly being TRBD2 (6 bases). This CDR3 has 18 residues. From germline, CDR1 is LNHNV and CDR2 YYDKDF (reference sequence). Trimming took 9 bases from V and 0 from J, leaving 21 bases between them. CDR3: CATGRRGLGSSGANVLTF. CDR3 sequence (DNA): TGTGCCACGGGCCGGAGGGGATTGGGGAGCTCTGGGGCCAACGTCCTGACTTTC.

The chain uses TRBV30 and TRBJ1-6, with D possibly matching TRBD1 (5 bases). The CDR3 extends over 15 amino acids. The germline gives CDR1 GTSNPN, CDR2 SVGIG (reference sequence). V was shortened by 1 base and J by 4 bases, with 11 bases between the two germline ends. The CDR3 spells CAWSGGTEYNSPLHF. CDR3 DNA: TGTGCCTGGAGTGGGGGGACTGAATATAATTCACCCCTCCACTTT.

V usage is TRBV28 and J usage is TRBJ2-7, with D perhaps matching TRBD1 (5 bases). There are 14 residues in the CDR3. V dropped 6 bases and J dropped 2 bases, with 14 bases sitting between them. CDR1 is MDHEN, CDR2 SYDVKM, per germline. CDR3 nucleotides: TGTGCCAGCAGCCGATTAACAGGAACCTACGAGCAGTACTTC. It specifies CASSRLTGTYEQYF.

This clone was picked up one time. This chain joins TRBV9 and TRBJ2-7, with 8 bases lining up with TRBD2. Germline V lookup: CDR1 SGDLS, CDR2 YYNGEE. This CDR3 comprises 16 residues. J was trimmed by 7 bases and V by 0 bases; bases with no gene match: 12. The CDR3 nucleotides read TGTGCCAGCAGCGTAGGAACAGCCAGGACTAGCAGTGAGCAGTACTTC. Encoded protein: CASSVGTARTSSEQYF.

CDR3 in amino acids: CASRPPSGGPGDTQYF. CDR3 nucleotide sequence: TGTGCCAGCAGACCCCCTAGCGGGGGCCCAGGAGATACGCAGTATTTT. This chain connects TRBV7-9 to TRBJ2-3, with 10 bases lining up with TRBD2. This CDR3 has 16 residues. V shed 6 bases, J shed 5 bases, and the junction held 11 bases outside the gene matches. Looked up from germline, CDR1 is SEHNR and CDR2 is FQNEAQ (reference sequence).

This sequence joins TRBV12-3 or TRBV12-4 and TRBJ1-2; D remains ambiguous. Trimming left V 10 bases short and J 2 bases short, with 14 bases between. The length of the CDR3 is 13 residues. The chain's CDR3 is CATSRDLNYGYTF. CDR3 nucleotide sequence: TGTGCCACATCCCGGGATTTAAACTATGGCTACACCTTC.

This clone was detected a few times. The chain carries TRBV18 and TRBJ1-2; a weak D match, TRBD1 (5 bases). Germline loops: CDR1 KGHSH, CDR2 LQKENI. V lost 5 bases and J lost 2, with 9 bases in between. The CDR3 is 13 amino acids. The CDR3 loop reads CASSAGPNYGYTF. CDR3 DNA: TGTGCCAGCTCAGCGGGGCCCAACTATGGCTACACCTTC.

This clone appeared a few times. One end of the junction is discordant with germline, which a read error may explain. This chain uses TRBV5-4 with TRBJ1-1; weak D call: TRBD1 (6 bases). This CDR3 comprises 14 residues. The V gene's germline CDR1 is SGHNT and CDR2 YYREEE (reference sequence). CDR3 amino acids: CASRLDSLISEAFF. The CDR3 DNA reads as TGTGCCAGCAGGTTGGACAGCCTCATTAGTGAAGCTTTCTTT.

The J gene is TRBJ2-1, the V gene TRBV12-3 or TRBV12-4; D unresolved. V shed 6 bases and J shed 3 bases, with 6 bases lying between them. The CDR3 has 12 residues. For the CDR3, the DNA is TGTGCCAGCAGGAGGAGCTACAATGAGCAGTTCTTC. This encodes CASRRSYNEQFF.

The chain links TRBV18 to TRBJ2-7, with 7 bases lining up with TRBD2. V dropped 3 bases and J dropped 3; count of bases not matched to a gene: 5. Germline loops: CDR1 KGHSH, CDR2 LQKENI. The CDR3 runs to 14 residues. The CDR3 DNA reads as TGTGCCAGCTCACCCCTAGCGGAGTACTACGAGCAGTACTTC. Protein sequence: CASSPLAEYYEQYF. Full variable domain (rest looked up from reference TRBV18 and TRBJ2-7): NAGVMQNPRHLVRRRGQEARLRCSPMKGHSHVYWYRQLPEEGLKFMVYLQKENIIDESGMPKERFSAEFPKEGPSILRIQQVVRGDSAAYFCASSPLAEYYEQYFGPGTRLTVT.

In its sample, this clone was seen many times. The chain carries TRBV7-9 and TRBJ2-1; D possibly corresponds to TRBD2 (7 bases). The germline V and J ends were trimmed by 8 bases and 4 bases, with 15 bases remaining between them. CDR1 and CDR2 (germline): SEHNR, FQNEAQ (reference sequence). There are 14 residues in the CDR3. The CDR3 DNA reads as TGTGCCAGCTATGGAGGGGGGGAGTACAATGAGCAGTTCTTC. It codes for CASYGGGEYNEQFF.